The 22 T cell receptor beta chains listed next were all sequenced from one sample in a study of immune heterogeneity within non-small cell lung tumors. The authors used around 0.55 ug of bulk tumor genomic DNA per sample as template. Collection of several biopsies per primary tumor, spaced far apart, took place during surgery. Surgery that was curative in intent was performed on patients with untreated, newly diagnosed non-small cell lung cancer. Amplification of TCR beta CDR3 was performed by multiplex PCR with 32 V and 13 J primers. TCRdb re-analysed the multiplex PCR reads in MiXCR, keeping a single row per CDR3 protein. The data show 14,000 to 15,000 distinct CDR3 sequences, with approximately 26% seen just once and roughly 5.4% held by the top ten. Sequenced material: lung tumor tissue. The receptors were sampled from a middle-aged man with non-small cell lung cancer.

This clonotype has at least ten counts. The J gene is TRBJ1-6, the V gene TRBV4-1; 8 positions match TRBD1. This CDR3 comprises 17 residues. Trimming at V came to 4 bases and at J to 5 bases, leaving 10 bases not matched to a gene. Germline V lookup: CDR1 MGHRA, CDR2 YSYEKL. The CDR3 nucleotides read TGCGCCAGCAGCCCGCCCGGACAGGGAGGAGATAATTCACCCCTCCACTTT. This codes for CASSPPGQGGDNSPLHF.

This clonotype was counted only a few times. The J gene is TRBJ2-5, the V gene TRBV20-1; D unresolved. Per the germline V gene, CDR1 is DFQATT and CDR2 is SNEGSKA (reference sequence). This CDR3 spans 11 amino acids. Trimming shortened V by 4 bases and J by 2 bases, and 5 bases separated the two germline ends. The CDR3 is CSANHQETQYF. The CDR3 DNA follows: TGCAGTGCTAACCATCAAGAGACCCAGTACTTC.

Within the sample, this clonotype is medium-sized. The chain has TRBV5-1 and TRBJ2-5; no firm D call. Trimming stripped 0 bases from V and 3 bases from J, with 6 bases between. From germline, CDR1 is SGHRS and CDR2 YFSETQ. This CDR3 spans 13 amino acids. The CDR3 region has the DNA TGCGCCAGCAGCTTGGCCGGAAAAGAGACCCAGTACTTC. Translated: CASSLAGKETQYF. Supplemented by reference TRBV5-1 and TRBJ2-5, the full variable domain reads KAGVTQTPRYLIKTRGQQVTLSCSPISGHRSVSWYQQTPGQGLQFLFEYFSETQRNKGNFPGRFSGRQFSNSRSEMNVSTLELGDSALYLCASSLAGKETQYFGPGTRLLVL.

Details on this clonotype: This may be a read error, as it is one base from a much larger clone. The gene calls are TRBV10-3 and TRBJ1-6; D may be TRBD1 (6 bases). From germline, CDR1 is ENHRY and CDR2 SYGVKD. This CDR3 has 16 amino acids. The CDR3 loop reads CAISTSGGSYNSPLNF. The CDR3 DNA reads as TGTGCCATCAGCACCTCGGGGGGCTCCTATAATTCACCCCTCAACTTT.

This clonotype was seen more than once but under ten times. The chain uses TRBV9 and TRBJ2-1, with a possible D match to TRBD1 (5 bases). CDR3 length equals 14 residues. The V and J ends lost 0 bases and 9 bases respectively, with 13 bases between them. Germline V gene lookup returns CDR1 SGDLS and CDR2 YYNGEE. The CDR3 protein is CASSVAGRPSEQFF. CDR3 nucleotide sequence: TGTGCCAGCAGCGTAGCAGGGCGCCCAAGTGAGCAGTTCTTC.

With respect to this clonotype: At one of its ends the junction is not consistent with the germline gene, which may arise from a read error. The DNA of the CDR3 is TGTGCCAGTAGTCCGGGTTCGTACGAGCTGTACTTC. Protein: CASSPGSYELYF. V and J are TRBV19 and TRBJ2-7; no reliable D call. Germline CDR1 and CDR2: LNHDA and SQIVND (reference sequence). This CDR3 region has 12 residues.

The chain couples TRBV9 to TRBJ2-2; a weak D match, TRBD2 (6 bases). The V end was cut by 6 bases, the J end by 1 base, with 16 bases between. Germline V lookup: CDR1 SGDLS, CDR2 YYNGEE. There are 16 residues in the CDR3. CDR3 amino acids: CASTPSGTQNTGELFF. The DNA of the CDR3 is TGTGCCAGCACCCCTTCCGGGACTCAGAACACCGGGGAGCTGTTTTTT.

V is TRBV9 and J is TRBJ2-3; 7 nucleotides align to TRBD2. J gave up 4 bases and V 7 bases, and 9 bases lay outside the gene matches. Germline-derived CDR1 and CDR2 are SGDLS and YYNGEE. The CDR3 covers 14 residues. This CDR3 reads CASQPGGGADTQYF. The CDR3 DNA is TGTGCCAGCCAACCTGGGGGAGGGGCAGATACGCAGTATTTT.

As regards this clonotype: Possible read error: a much larger clone is one base away. The rearrangement joins TRBV12-3 or TRBV12-4 to TRBJ1-5; 9 bases are a match to TRBD1. The CDR3 consists of 15 residues. J lost 6 bases, V lost 5 bases, and 8 bases had no gene match. This chain's CDR3 is CASSPTGGASQPQHF. CDR3 nucleotide sequence: TGTGCCAGCAGTCCAACAGGGGGCGCGTCTCAGCCCCAGCATTTT.

Of note for this clonotype: This may be a read error, as it is one base from a much larger clone. V and J are TRBV7-8 and TRBJ2-7; tentatively, D is TRBD2 (6 bases). V was cut by 1 base and J by 6 bases, with 16 bases left in between. Per germline, CDR1 SGHVS and CDR2 FQNEAQ. This CDR3 spans 15 amino acids. Written as DNA, the CDR3 is TGTGCCAGCAGCTTAGAGGCTAACGGGAGTGGCGAGCAGTACTTC. Translated, it gives CASSLEANGSGEQYF.

This clonotype was seen a handful of times. The chain uses TRBV11-3 and TRBJ2-3; D is unclear. Trimming shortened V by 8 bases and J by 1 base, and 19 bases separated the two germline ends. In germline, CDR1 is SGHNT, CDR2 YENEEA. This CDR3 is 16 amino acids long. CDR3 in amino acids: CASLLSANPGTDTQYF. DNA of the CDR3: TGTGCCAGCCTCTTGTCAGCGAACCCGGGCACAGATACGCAGTATTTT.

About this clonotype: Just one base apart from a much larger clone, this may be a read error. V is TRBV6-1 and J is TRBJ2-5; D is possibly TRBD2 (5 bases). CDR3 length equals 15 residues. Per the germline V gene, CDR1 is MNHNS and CDR2 is SASEGT. The ends were cut back, 4 bases at V and 9 bases at J, with 21 bases in the middle. This chain's CDR3 is CASSGGSGSFEAQYF. CDR3 in DNA: TGTGCCAGCAGTGGTGGATCGGGGTCTTTCGAGGCCCAGTACTTC.

This clonotype qualifies as medium-sized. The chain combines TRBV11-2 with TRBJ2-7; 7 nucleotides match TRBD2. The junction had 7 bases not matched to a gene; V was cut back by 0 bases and J by 5 bases. This CDR3 is 15 amino acids long. Germline CDR1 and CDR2: SGHAT and FQNNGV. The CDR3 bases are TGTGCCAGCAGCTTAGAGGGCGGGAGTAACCACGAGCAGTACTTC. Amino acids: CASSLEGGSNHEQYF.

This clonotype was counted ten times or more. The chain joins TRBV20-1 to TRBJ2-1, with D possibly called TRBD1 or TRBD2 (5 bases each). The length of the CDR3 is 17 residues. Germline lookup yields CDR1 DFQATT and CDR2 SNEGSKA (reference sequence). Trimming left V 0 bases short and J 7 bases short, with 22 bases between. CDR3 in amino acids: CSARDRGKGIWGNEQFF. Written as DNA, the CDR3 is TGCAGTGCTAGAGATCGTGGGAAGGGAATATGGGGGAATGAGCAGTTCTTC.

In this sample, this clonotype turned up many times. V gene TRBV9 combines with J gene TRBJ1-6, with 12 positions matching TRBD1. CDR3 length: 15 amino acids. The germline V gene encodes CDR1 SGDLS and CDR2 YYNGEE. V was clipped by 4 bases and J by 8 bases; unmatched bases: 4. CDR3 sequence reads: CASSWGQGADSPLHF. In DNA form, the CDR3 reads TGTGCCAGCAGCTGGGGACAGGGGGCAGATTCACCCCTCCACTTT.

This clonotype is judged medium-sized. This chain uses TRBV27 with TRBJ1-2; D might be TRBD1 (5 bases). The CDR3 loop spans 14 amino acids. Per the germline V gene, CDR1 is MNHEY and CDR2 is SMNVEV (reference sequence). The ends were cut back, 6 bases at V and 2 bases at J, with 13 bases in the middle. The CDR3 DNA follows: TGTGCCAGCAGCCCCGACGGGGCGAACTATGGCTACACCTTC. It encodes CASSPDGANYGYTF.

This clonotype was observed many times. The V gene is TRBV28, the J gene TRBJ2-7; possible D gene TRBD1, 6 bases. There are 15 residues in the CDR3. V gave up 10 bases and J gave up 1 base, with 20 bases separating them. Germline V CDR1 and CDR2: MDHEN, SYDVKM. The DNA for the CDR3 is TGTGCCACCCAGGGGCAGCCTTGGACTTCCTACGAGCAGTACTTC. Its protein product is CATQGQPWTSYEQYF. Supplemented by reference TRBV28 and TRBJ2-7, the full variable domain reads DVKVTQSSRYLVKRTGEKVFLECVQDMDHENMFWYRQDPGLGLRLIYFSYDVKMKEKGDIPEGYSVSREKKERFSLILESASTNQTSMYLCATQGQPWTSYEQYFGPGTRLTVT.

This clonotype is categorized as medium-sized. CDR3 in DNA: TGTGCCAGCAGAGGTACAGGGGGCGCAAACGGGGAGCTGTTTTTT. Translating it yields CASRGTGGANGELFF. The chain links TRBV3-1 to TRBJ2-2; 9 bases are a match to TRBD1. CDR3 length: 15 residues. Trimming removed 6 bases from V and 7 bases from J; junction bases left unmatched: 9. Germline loops: CDR1 LGHDT, CDR2 YNNKEL (reference sequence).

In its sample, this clonotype is medium-sized (0.01 to 0.1%). V gene TRBV19 combines with J gene TRBJ2-7; 9 bases map to TRBD1. Germline CDR1 reads LNHDA; CDR2 reads SQIVND (reference sequence). The CDR3 runs 14 residues. Trimming removed 6 bases from V and 1 base from J; junction bases left unmatched: 4. In nucleotides, the CDR3 is TGTGCCAGTAGGCGGGACAGGGCGTCCTACGAGCAGTACTTC. Translating gives CASRRDRASYEQYF.

At least ten counts were recorded for this clonotype. The rearrangement links TRBV5-1 to TRBJ2-2, with D possibly matching TRBD2 (5 bases). The V end lost 1 base, the J end lost 7 bases, and 17 bases lay between the germline ends. The CDR3 is 16 residues long. Germline V lookup: CDR1 SGHRS, CDR2 YFSETQ. CDR3 sequence (DNA): TGCGCCAGCAGCTTGTACGAGTTGGGCCGGGGCGGGGAGCTGTTTTTT. This sequence encodes CASSLYELGRGGELFF. Filled out from reference TRBV5-1 and TRBJ2-2, the complete variable domain reads KAGVTQTPRYLIKTRGQQVTLSCSPISGHRSVSWYQQTPGQGLQFLFEYFSETQRNKGNFPGRFSGRQFSNSRSEMNVSTLELGDSALYLCASSLYELGRGGELFFGEGSRLTVL.

There are a few counts of this clonotype. The rearrangement links TRBV6-2 or TRBV6-3 to TRBJ2-1; 9 nucleotides line up with TRBD1. The CDR3 loop spans 14 amino acids. V was clipped by 10 bases and J by 4 bases; unmatched bases: 8. CDR1 and CDR2 (germline): MNHEY, SVGEGT. The CDR3 region is CATSGQGMYNEQFF. The DNA for the CDR3 is TGTGCCACCTCCGGACAGGGGATGTACAATGAGCAGTTCTTC.

For this clonotype: It may be a read error: a sequence one base away is much more abundant. The chain recombines TRBV11-2 with TRBJ2-1, with D hard to call. In germline, CDR1 is SGHAT, CDR2 FQNNGV. V lost 8 bases, J lost 2 bases, and 13 bases lay in between. The CDR3 has 14 amino acids. The CDR3 spells CASETVVTYNEQFF. The CDR3 nucleotides are TGTGCCAGCGAGACGGTAGTTACCTACAATGAGCAGTTCTTC.